The 5 T cell receptor beta chains in this list originate from one sample, sequenced in a study of shared clonotypes between healthy human individuals. The repertoire was sequenced with immunoSEQ multiplex PCR; TCRdb's copy has only in-frame clones and lacks some. The sample lists hundreds of thousands of clones, roughly 80% seen once, with around 12% in the top ten. The sample taken for sequencing was PBMCs. The receptors originated from a middle-aged woman in good health. Some clones in this sample may be carry-over from other donors' samples.

V gene TRBV11-3 combines with J gene TRBJ1-1; D uncertain. Germline loops: CDR1 SGHNT, CDR2 YENEEA. Trimming cost V 2 bases and J 0 bases, with 1 base left between them. The CDR3 spans 12 residues. The CDR3 here is CASSLMNTEAFF. The CDR3, as DNA: TGTGCCAGCAGCTTAATGAACACTGAAGCTTTCTTT.

This clone was picked up a small number of times. V gene TRBV20-1 combines with J gene TRBJ2-1; D possibly corresponds to TRBD2 (5 bases). The V end was cut by 5 bases, the J end by 8 bases, with 10 bases between. Looked up from germline, CDR1 is DFQATT and CDR2 is SNEGSKA (reference sequence). The CDR3 sequence is 11 residues long. CDR3 residues: CSAPAVDEQFF. The DNA of the CDR3 is TGCAGTGCTCCAGCGGTCGATGAGCAGTTCTTC.

Concerning this clone: A far larger clone lies a single base away; this is likely a read error. The chain combines TRBV5-1 with TRBJ2-7; D gene unclear. This CDR3 spans 13 amino acids. From germline, CDR1 is SGHRS and CDR2 YFSETQ. The DNA for the CDR3 is TGCGCCAGCAGCTTGGGATTACCTTACGAGCGGTACTTC. Encoded protein: CASSLGLPYERYF.

This clone occurred once. The chain couples TRBV9 to TRBJ2-1; a possible D gene is TRBD2 (6 bases). The CDR3 extends over 14 amino acids. Deletions cut 0 bases from V and 8 bases from J, with 12 bases between. Per the germline V gene, CDR1 is SGDLS and CDR2 is YYNGEE. The CDR3 nucleotides are TGTGCCAGCAGCGTAGGTTGGAGGGCTGATGAGCAGTTCTTC. Encoded protein: CASSVGWRADEQFF.

The V and J genes are TRBV7-9 and TRBJ2-1; TRBD2 matches at 7 bases. V shed 9 bases, J shed 3 bases, and the junction held 14 bases outside the gene matches. The CDR3 runs to 16 residues. The germline V gene has CDR1 SEHNR and CDR2 FQNEAQ (reference sequence). The CDR3 DNA sequence: TGTGCCAGTCGATTAAGAGGGAGGGGTGACTACAATGAGCAGTTCTTC. Amino acids: CASRLRGRGDYNEQFF.